A selection of T cell receptor beta chains follows, all from one sample in a study of cytomegalovirus exposure and HLA in healthy donors. Here immunoSEQ multiplex PCR was the method, and the copy in TCRdb shows in-frame clones only, minus some. Here the sample spans some 130,000 clones, 70% to 85% being singletons. Source material: PBMCs. These receptors all stem from a boy aged 2 to 10 in good health and CMV-seronegative. Each CDR3 is given with its conserved first and last residue. D genes are given only for firm matches. Clone size is given for some rows only: seen once, a few or many times, or a class if the clone is expanded.

>TRBV27|TRBD1|TRBJ1-2|.
TGTGCCAGTCGAGACAGGGGAGGTGGCTACACCTTC
CASRDRGGGYTF
>TRBV7-9|TRBD1|TRBJ1-2|.
TGTGCCAGCAGCTTCACGGGACAGGGGGTGGAAGGCTACACCTTC
CASSFTGQGVEGYTF
>TRBV9|TRBD1|TRBJ2-5|.
TGTGCCAGCAGCGACCCAACCTCGGACAGGGAAGAGACCCAGTACTTC
CASSDPTSDREETQYF
>TRBV7-6|TRBD1|TRBJ2-5|.
TGTGCCAGCGGCAACTTCGGACAGGAAGAGACCCAGTACTTC
CASGNFGQEETQYF
>TRBV13|TRBD1|TRBJ2-1|.
TGTGCCAGCAGCGGGGGACAGGGAGACCCCTACAATGAGCAGTTCTTC
CASSGGQGDPYNEQFF
>TRBV30|TRBD2|TRBJ2-1|.
TGTGCCTGGAGTGTAGCGGGAGGATGGGCAAATGAGCAGTTCTTC
CAWSVAGGWANEQFF
>TRBV2|.|TRBJ1-1|.
TGTGCCAGCTTTGACGGGGGATGGACTGAAGCTTTCTTT
CASFDGGWTEAFF
>TRBV2|TRBD1|TRBJ1-2|.
TGTGCCAGCAGACAGGGGGCGGATTTCAACTATGGCTACACCTTC
CASRQGADFNYGYTF
>TRBV15|.|TRBJ1-5|.
TGTGCCACCAGCAGAGACAGGTTGTTTGATCAGCCCCAGCATTTT
CATSRDRLFDQPQHF
>TRBV7-2|.|TRBJ2-2|.
TGTGCCAGCAGCTTATCAGGGACCGGGGAGCTGTTTTTT
CASSLSGTGELFF
>TRBV7-9|TRBD1|TRBJ1-2|.
TGTGCCAGCAGCCCGACAGGGCTAGCCAACTATGGCTACACCTTC
CASSPTGLANYGYTF
>TRBV6-1|.|TRBJ1-3|.
TGTGCCAGCAGTGAAGAGGGGGAGATCGGTGGAAACACCATATATTTT
CASSEEGEIGGNTIYF
>TRBV6-5|TRBD1|TRBJ1-4|.
TGTGCCAGCAGTCACCGGGACAGTGATGAAAAACTGTTTTTT
CASSHRDSDEKLFF
>TRBV5-6|.|TRBJ1-5|.
TGTGCCAGCAGCTTGGGTTATAGCAATCAGCCCCAGCATTTT
CASSLGYSNQPQHF
>TRBV30|.|TRBJ2-2|once
TGTGCCTGGAGTGTACAGGTGGCCGGGGAGCTGTTTTTT
CAWSVQVAGELFF
>TRBV5-1|TRBD1|TRBJ2-1|.
TGCGCCAGCAGCTTGGACAGGGGAGCAGATGAGCAGTTCTTC
CASSLDRGADEQFF
>TRBV7-3|.|TRBJ1-5|.
TGTGCCAGCAGCCTTCGACAGACCGATAGCAATCAGCCCCAGCATTTT
CASSLRQTDSNQPQHF